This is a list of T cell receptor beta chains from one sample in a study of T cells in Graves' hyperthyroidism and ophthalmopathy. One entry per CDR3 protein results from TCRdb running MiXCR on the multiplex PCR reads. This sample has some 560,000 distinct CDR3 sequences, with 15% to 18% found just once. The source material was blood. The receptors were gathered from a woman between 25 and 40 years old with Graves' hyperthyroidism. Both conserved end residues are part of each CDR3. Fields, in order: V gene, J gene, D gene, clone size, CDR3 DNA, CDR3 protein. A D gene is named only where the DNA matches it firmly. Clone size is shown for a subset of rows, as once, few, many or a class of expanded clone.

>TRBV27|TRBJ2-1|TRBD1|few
TGTGCCAGCAGTCTAATAGGGACAGCGCAGTACAATGAGCAGTTCTTC
CASSLIGTAQYNEQFF
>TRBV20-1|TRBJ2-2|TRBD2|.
TGCAGTGCTAGGGATCCTCTAGCGGGAGAGGTCGGGGAGCTGTTTTTT
CSARDPLAGEVGELFF
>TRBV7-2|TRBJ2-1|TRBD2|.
TGTGCCAGCAGCCAGGACGGGTCTAGCGGGAGTCATGAGCAGTTCTTC
CASSQDGSSGSHEQFF
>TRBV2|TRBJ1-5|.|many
TGTGCCAGCAGACCCGGACAGATTTATAGCAATCAGCCCCAGCATTTT
CASRPGQIYSNQPQHF
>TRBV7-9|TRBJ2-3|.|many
TGTGCCAGCAGCTTCCCGGGCGCAGATACGCAGTATTTT
CASSFPGADTQYF
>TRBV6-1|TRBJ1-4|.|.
TGTGCCAGCACCGGGTTTGCAACTAATGAAAAACTGTTTTTT
CASTGFATNEKLFF
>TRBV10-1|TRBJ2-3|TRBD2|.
TGCGCCAGCAGTGAGCTTAGCGGGAGGGCCACAGATACGCAGTATTTT
CASSELSGRATDTQYF
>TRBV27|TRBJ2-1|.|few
TGTGCCAGCAGGAAGATGTGGCAGGGCTCCGCATTTTCCTACAATGAGCAGTTCTTC
CASRKMWQGSAFSYNEQFF
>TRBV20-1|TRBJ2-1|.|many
TGCAGTGCTTTATCACGAGTTGGCTACAATGAGCAGTTCTTC
CSALSRVGYNEQFF
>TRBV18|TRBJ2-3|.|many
TGTGCCAGCTCACCGAATCGAGGGCCGCCGACAGATACGCAGTATTTT
CASSPNRGPPTDTQYF
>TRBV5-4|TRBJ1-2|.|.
TGTGCCAGCAGCTTGGTCGGAGGGAGGTGGTACTATGGCTACACCTTC
CASSLVGGRWYYGYTF
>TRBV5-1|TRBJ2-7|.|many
TGCGCCAGCACCCCGGCGGCAGGGACATCCTACGAGCAGTACTTC
CASTPAAGTSYEQYF
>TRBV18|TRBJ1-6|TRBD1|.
TGTGCCAGCTCACCACCATGGGACAGTAATAATTCACCCCTCCACTTT
CASSPPWDSNNSPLHF
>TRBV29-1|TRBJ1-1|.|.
TGCAGCGTTGAATTTGAGGAGCCATTGAACACTGAAGCTTTCTTT
CSVEFEEPLNTEAFF
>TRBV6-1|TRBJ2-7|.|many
TGTGCCAGCAGGCTGAAGGACGGCTTCTACGAGCAGTACTTC
CASRLKDGFYEQYF
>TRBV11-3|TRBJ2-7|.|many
TGTGCCAGCAGCTTGGATGGGACCTTCGGCTACGAGCAGTACTTC
CASSLDGTFGYEQYF
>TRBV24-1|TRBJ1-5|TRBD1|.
TGTGCCACCAGTGATTCCACAGGGGGCTATACGCCCCAGCATTTT
CATSDSTGGYTPQHF
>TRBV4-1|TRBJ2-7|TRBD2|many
TGCGCCAGCAGCCACCGACTAGCGGGAGTCAGTATCGACGAGCAGTACTTC
CASSHRLAGVSIDEQYF
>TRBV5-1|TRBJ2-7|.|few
TGCGCCAGCAGCTTTGGCCCTCCCAACTACGAGCAGTACTTC
CASSFGPPNYEQYF
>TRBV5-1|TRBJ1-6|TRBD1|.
TGCGCCAGCAGCACGGCTTGGGACAGCGCTTATAATTCACCCCTCCACTTT
CASSTAWDSAYNSPLHF
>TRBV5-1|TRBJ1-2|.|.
TGCGCCAGCAGCCTCCAAGACAGTATCTATGGCTACACCTTC
CASSLQDSIYGYTF
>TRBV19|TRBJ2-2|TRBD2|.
TGTGCCAGTAGTATGTTCAGCGGGGGTAACACCGGGGAGCTGTTTTTT
CASSMFSGGNTGELFF
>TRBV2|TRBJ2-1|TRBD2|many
TGTGCCAGCATGGTCACTAGCGGATTCTACAATGAGCAGTTCTTC
CASMVTSGFYNEQFF
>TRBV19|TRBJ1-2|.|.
TGTGCCAGTAGTATATCGTCGGCTCTACCCACCTTC
CASSISSALPTF
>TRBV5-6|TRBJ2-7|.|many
TGTGCCAGCAGCTTGGTTGGCTCCTACGAGCAGTACTTC
CASSLVGSYEQYF
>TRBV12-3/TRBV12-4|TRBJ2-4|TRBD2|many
TGTGCCAGCAGCGAGGGAGGGGTTTGGAACATTCAGTACTTC
CASSEGGVWNIQYF
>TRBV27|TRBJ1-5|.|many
TGTGCCAGCAGTCTTACAGGGCAGCCCCAGCATTTT
CASSLTGQPQHF
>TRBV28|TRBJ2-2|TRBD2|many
TGTGCCAGCAGTTTAGGGTTTAGCGGGGACTACCTTTCCACCGGGGAGCTGTTTTTT
CASSLGFSGDYLSTGELFF
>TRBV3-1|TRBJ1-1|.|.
TGTGCCAGCAGCTACGGGACGCCGACATCGGCAGCTTTCTTT
CASSYGTPTSAAFF
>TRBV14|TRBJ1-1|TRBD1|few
TGTGCCAGCAGCGACGAGGACAGGGAGTGGAACACTGAAGCTTTCTTT
CASSDEDREWNTEAFF
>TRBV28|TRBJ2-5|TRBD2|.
TGTGCCAGCAGTTTCGGGACTAAGGGCCTGGGGGACTCATGGGAGACCCAGTACTTC
CASSFGTKGLGDSWETQYF
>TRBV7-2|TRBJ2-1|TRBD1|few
TGTGCCAGCAGCCCACTGTGGGACAGTAGAAAAAAGCAGTTCTTC
CASSPLWDSRKKQFF
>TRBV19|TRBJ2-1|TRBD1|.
TGTGCCAGTAGTGCCTTGGACAGGGCCCAGTTCTTC
CASSALDRAQFF
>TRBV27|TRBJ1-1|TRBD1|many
TGTGCCAGCAGTGCCGGGACAGCTAACACTGAAGCTTTCTTT
CASSAGTANTEAFF
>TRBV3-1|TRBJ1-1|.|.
TGTGCCAGCAGCCAAGTTCTTAGCGGGGGCAACACTGAAGCTTTCTTT
CASSQVLSGGNTEAFF
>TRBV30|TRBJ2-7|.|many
TGTGCCTGGACGGCGGCAGCGAGCTCCTACGAGCAGTACTTC
CAWTAAASSYEQYF
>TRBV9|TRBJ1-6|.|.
TGTGCCAGCAGCGCACGACACCAGGAAGGGTCCCTCCACTTT
CASSARHQEGSLHF
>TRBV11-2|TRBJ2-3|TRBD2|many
TGTGCCAGCAGCCCGGAGCTACTAGCGGGTCTCGTTATGCAGTATTTT
CASSPELLAGLVMQYF
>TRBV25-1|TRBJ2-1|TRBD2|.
TGTGCCAGCAGTGGGATGGGACTAGCGGGACCCTATGAGCAGTTCTTC
CASSGMGLAGPYEQFF
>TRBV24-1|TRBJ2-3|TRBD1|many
TGTGCCACCAGCGACAGGGGTAGCACAGATACGCAGTATTTT
CATSDRGSTDTQYF
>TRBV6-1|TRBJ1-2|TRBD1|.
TGTGCCAGCAGCCCTCTCAACAGGGGGGGAGGCTACACCTTC
CASSPLNRGGGYTF
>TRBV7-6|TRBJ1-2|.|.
TGTGCCAGCAGCCCCCTCGATCCCGAGCCGGGCTATGGCTACACCTTC
CASSPLDPEPGYGYTF
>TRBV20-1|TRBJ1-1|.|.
TGCAATGCTCTACCAATCGGCCTCGAGGGTTCTGGCACTGAAGCTTTCTTT
CNALPIGLEGSGTEAFF
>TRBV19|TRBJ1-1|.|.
TGTGCCAGTAACTACAGGGAATGGAACACTGAAGCTTTCTTT
CASNYREWNTEAFF
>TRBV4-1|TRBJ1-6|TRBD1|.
TGCGCCAGCAGCCAAGATCAGGACAGGGATTCACCCCTCCACTTT
CASSQDQDRDSPLHF
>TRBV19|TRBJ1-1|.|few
TGTGCCAGTAGTATATCCCAGATGGACACTGAAGCTTTCTTT
CASSISQMDTEAFF